One sample yielded the 31 T cell receptor beta chains listed below, sequenced in a study of spatial heterogeneity in lung cancer. The time point denotes: blood at routine non-recurrence follow-up after resection. Whole RNA came from tumor, nontumor lung or frozen PBMC and was sequenced without being sorted. Each CDR3 protein is one row after TCRdb ran MiXCR on the 5' RACE reads. The data show some 110,000 distinct CDR3 sequences, 9% to 15% seen once. The sequenced sample was PBMCs, obtained at follow-up. Source of these receptors: a male donor with early-stage non-small cell lung cancer.

This clonotype has a count of ten or more. V is TRBV4-2 and J is TRBJ1-2, with TRBD1 as a possible D gene (6 bases). The CDR3 sequence is 15 residues long. CDR1 and CDR2 (germline): LGHNA, YNFKEQ. Trimming took off 1 base at V and 2 bases at J, with 11 bases between the two ends. For the CDR3, the DNA is TGTGCCAGCAGCCAAGCCGGGGGCCAGAACTATGGCTACACCTTC. It encodes CASSQAGGQNYGYTF.

V usage is TRBV3-1 and J usage is TRBJ2-7; 11 positions match TRBD2. The germline V gene encodes CDR1 LGHDT and CDR2 YNNKEL (reference sequence). V was pared by 0 bases and J by 9 bases, with 4 bases of the junction left unmatched. This CDR3 is 14 amino acids long. DNA of the CDR3: TGTGCCAGCAGCCAAGACGGGACTAGCGGAACGCAGTACTTC. It translates to CASSQDGTSGTQYF.

This clonotype was counted ten times or more. The chain carries TRBV28 and TRBJ2-3; 15 positions agree with TRBD2. The ends lost 5 bases at V and 0 bases at J; junction bases unmatched: 6. Germline lookup yields CDR1 MDHEN and CDR2 SYDVKM. The CDR3 runs 18 residues. CDR3 residues: CASSGLAGGPLSTDTQYF. In DNA form, the CDR3 reads TGTGCCAGCAGTGGACTAGCGGGGGGGCCTTTGAGCACAGATACGCAGTATTTT. The full variable domain, rest sourced from reference TRBV28 and TRBJ2-3, is DVKVTQSSRYLVKRTGEKVFLECVQDMDHENMFWYRQDPGLGLRLIYFSYDVKMKEKGDIPEGYSVSREKKERFSLILESASTNQTSMYLCASSGLAGGPLSTDTQYFGPGTRLTVL.

The rearrangement joins TRBV20-1 to TRBJ1-1; maybe TRBD1 (6 bases). Looked up from germline, CDR1 is DFQATT and CDR2 is SNEGSKA (reference sequence). CDR3 length: 15 residues. Trimming pared 2 bases from V and 1 base from J, leaving 14 bases between. The CDR3 DNA reads TGCAGTGCTAGAATATCAGGGGTGGCGAACACTGAAGCTTTCTTT. Amino acids: CSARISGVANTEAFF.

This clonotype was detected a few times. This chain connects TRBV10-3 to TRBJ2-1; possibly TRBD1 for D (5 bases). Trimming took off 2 bases at V and 4 bases at J, with 12 bases between the two ends. The CDR3 contains 15 residues. Germline-derived CDR1 and CDR2 are ENHRY and SYGVKD. CDR3 coding DNA: TGTGCCATCAGTGAGACCACGACAGTATACAATGAGCAGTTCTTC. Amino acids: CAISETTTVYNEQFF.

This clonotype has more than one count but fewer than ten. The rearrangement links TRBV7-9 to TRBJ1-5; 7 positions agree with TRBD1. The trim removed 1 base at V and 6 bases at J, leaving 3 bases unmatched. The CDR3 is 14 residues long. Germline loops: CDR1 SEHNR, CDR2 FQNEAQ (reference sequence). CDR3 DNA: TGTGCCAGCAGCTTAGAGGCAGGGGGTCAGCCCCAGCATTTT. Protein sequence: CASSLEAGGQPQHF.

This clonotype was seen more than once but under ten times. The CDR3 DNA reads TGCAGTGCTCCCCAGGGATTGGGTAAGAGCAATCAGCCCCAGCATTTT. Its protein product is CSAPQGLGKSNQPQHF. The chain links TRBV20-1 to TRBJ1-5; weak D call: TRBD1 (5 bases). V was pared by 5 bases and J by 1 base, with 18 bases between. The germline V gene encodes CDR1 DFQATT and CDR2 SNEGSKA (reference sequence). The CDR3 is 16 amino acids.

At least ten counts were recorded for this clonotype. The chain links TRBV27 to TRBJ1-6; D is uncertain. Trimming removed 3 bases from V and 2 bases from J, with 5 bases in between. The CDR3 is made up of 14 amino acids. Germline-derived CDR1 and CDR2 are MNHEY and SMNVEV (reference sequence). The CDR3 DNA reads as TGTGCCAGCAGTTTCGGGGCCTATAATTCACCCCTCCACTTT. Residues: CASSFGAYNSPLHF.

This clonotype showed up many times. The rearrangement links TRBV20-1 to TRBJ2-3, with D perhaps TRBD1 or TRBD2 (5 bases each). Germline loops: CDR1 DFQATT, CDR2 SNEGSKA (reference sequence). Trimming left V 2 bases short and J 2 bases short, with 11 bases between. The CDR3 runs to 14 residues. The CDR3 spells CSARRGANTDTQYF. CDR3 coding DNA: TGCAGTGCTAGAAGAGGGGCGAACACAGATACGCAGTATTTT.

Ten or more counts support this clonotype. The chain combines TRBV18 with TRBJ2-6; D is perhaps TRBD2 (5 bases). Germline V gene data show CDR1 as KGHSH and CDR2 as LQKENI. The CDR3 sequence is 15 residues long. The V gene lost 3 bases and the J gene lost 0 bases, with 6 bases spanning the gap. CDR3 amino acids: CASSPRDSGANVLTF. CDR3 coding DNA: TGTGCCAGCTCACCTCGGGACTCTGGGGCCAACGTCCTGACTTTC. The full variable domain, with the rest looked up from reference TRBV18 and TRBJ2-6, is NAGVMQNPRHLVRRRGQEARLRCSPMKGHSHVYWYRQLPEEGLKFMVYLQKENIIDESGMPKERFSAEFPKEGPSILRIQQVVRGDSAAYFCASSPRDSGANVLTFGAGSRLTVL.

V usage is TRBV7-2 and J usage is TRBJ2-1, with TRBD2 matching over 8 bases. Trimming at V came to 5 bases and at J to 10 bases, leaving 13 bases not matched to a gene. The germline V gene has CDR1 SGHTA and CDR2 FQGNSA. The CDR3 sequence is 15 residues long. The CDR3 DNA is TGTGCCAGCAGCCCGGGACTAGTCGGGCGAACCGAGCAGTTCTTC. Residues: CASSPGLVGRTEQFF.

This clonotype came up a few times. The chain combines TRBV6-6 with TRBJ2-3, with D perhaps TRBD2 (6 bases). This CDR3 region has 16 residues. Germline V lookup: CDR1 MNHNY, CDR2 SVGAGI (reference sequence). Trimming pared 5 bases from V and 2 bases from J, leaving 17 bases between. The DNA for the CDR3 is TGTGCCAGCAGTGGGGGAGGAGGTCCTCTCACAGATACGCAGTATTTT. Protein sequence: CASSGGGGPLTDTQYF.

J is TRBJ2-5 and V is TRBV5-6, with 8 bases lining up with TRBD1. The V gene's germline CDR1 is SGHDT and CDR2 YYEEEE. V was pared by 1 base and J by 3 bases, with 2 bases of the junction left unmatched. CDR3 size: 14 residues. The CDR3 sequence is CASSLLDREETQYF. The CDR3 nucleotides are TGTGCCAGCAGCTTGCTGGACAGGGAAGAGACCCAGTACTTC.

This clonotype was counted ten times or more. This chain joins TRBV28 and TRBJ1-2; D is ambiguous. Trimming shortened V by 5 bases and J by 2 bases, and 6 bases separated the two germline ends. Looked up from germline, CDR1 is MDHEN and CDR2 is SYDVKM. The CDR3 contains 12 residues. The CDR3 sequence: CASSDVNYGYTF. Here the CDR3 DNA reads TGTGCCAGCAGTGACGTAAACTATGGCTACACCTTC.

This clonotype was counted between two and nine times. V usage is TRBV20-1 and J usage is TRBJ2-5; 10 nucleotides line up with TRBD2. Trimming at V came to 2 bases and at J to 4 bases, leaving 10 bases not matched to a gene. Germline lookup yields CDR1 DFQATT and CDR2 SNEGSKA (reference sequence). CDR3 length: 16 amino acids. The CDR3 region is CSARPVTGTSAETQYF. The CDR3 DNA sequence: TGCAGTGCTAGACCTGTAACCGGGACTAGCGCAGAGACCCAGTACTTC.

This clonotype was counted between two and nine times. The chain uses TRBV6-5 and TRBJ2-7; no reliable D call. Trimming stripped 4 bases from V and 0 bases from J, with 19 bases between. Looked up from germline, CDR1 is MNHEY and CDR2 is SVGAGI. This CDR3 has 17 amino acids. The CDR3: CASSSHHLNLDSYEQYF. CDR3 in DNA: TGTGCCAGCAGTTCCCACCACCTCAACTTGGACTCCTACGAGCAGTACTTC.

This clonotype was picked up a small number of times. The J gene is TRBJ1-5, the V gene TRBV6-5; no definite D call. Germline values: CDR1 MNHEY, CDR2 SVGAGI. V lost 0 bases and J lost 0, with 6 bases in between. The CDR3 length is 15 residues. The CDR3 region has the DNA TGTGCCAGCAGTTACTCAGGGTCTAGCAATCAGCCCCAGCATTTT. The encoded protein is CASSYSGSSNQPQHF.

This chain connects TRBV12-3 or TRBV12-4 to TRBJ2-7; D is possibly TRBD1 (6 bases). CDR3 length equals 14 residues. V was shortened by 2 bases and J by 3 bases, with 11 bases between the two germline ends. The CDR3 nucleotides are TGTGCCAGCAGTTTAATTAACAGGGACTACGAGCAGTACTTC. The encoded protein is CASSLINRDYEQYF.

This clonotype was counted at least ten times. The rearrangement links TRBV10-3 to TRBJ1-5, with D possibly matching TRBD1 (6 bases). Trimming removed 0 bases at V and 7 bases at J, with 13 bases between. The CDR3 extends over 15 amino acids. CDR1 is ENHRY, CDR2 SYGVKD, per germline. CDR3 sequence (DNA): TGTGCCATCAGTGAGTCGATGGGGGGCCGGCAGCCCCAGCATTTT. Encoded protein: CAISESMGGRQPQHF.

The CDR3 is CASSSPPTGKTEAFF. The CDR3 nucleotides read TGTGCCAGCAGCTCCCCCCCAACAGGGAAAACTGAAGCTTTCTTT. This chain links TRBV7-3 with TRBJ1-1; tentative D call: TRBD1 (6 bases). Germline-derived CDR1 and CDR2 are SGHTA and FQGTGA. This CDR3 is built from 15 residues. V shed 4 bases and J shed 5 bases, with 17 bases lying between them.

The chain is built from TRBV20-1 and TRBJ1-5; maybe TRBD1 (5 bases). The germline V and J ends were trimmed by 4 bases and 2 bases, with 18 bases remaining between them. The CDR3 loop spans 16 amino acids. Germline CDR1 is DFQATT and CDR2 is SNEGSKA (reference sequence). CDR3 region: CSAMTVRPSGNQPQHF. CDR3 coding DNA: TGCAGTGCTATGACAGTGCGGCCAAGTGGCAATCAGCCCCAGCATTTT.

The chain couples TRBV4-2 to TRBJ1-1; tentatively, D is TRBD1 (5 bases). Trimming shortened V by 1 base and J by 6 bases, and 12 bases separated the two germline ends. Germline lookup yields CDR1 LGHNA and CDR2 YNFKEQ. The CDR3 spans 14 residues. The CDR3 sequence: CASSQGQPGAEAFF. The CDR3 DNA reads TGTGCCAGCAGCCAAGGACAGCCGGGCGCTGAAGCTTTCTTT.

This clonotype was seen a few times. The chain links TRBV20-1 to TRBJ2-3, with no clear D. V lost 5 bases and J lost 6, with 9 bases in between. The length of the CDR3 is 11 residues. In germline, CDR1 is DFQATT, CDR2 SNEGSKA (reference sequence). The CDR3 protein is CSAAIVDTQYF. The CDR3 nucleotides are TGCAGTGCTGCGATTGTGGATACGCAGTATTTT.

The chain combines TRBV25-1 with TRBJ1-1; TRBD1 agrees at 8 bases. The trim removed 6 bases at V and 4 bases at J, leaving 7 bases unmatched. The CDR3 runs to 14 residues. The germline V gene has CDR1 MGHDK and CDR2 SYGVNS. The DNA of the CDR3 is TGTGCCAGCAGAGAGACAGGGGTAGGCACTGAAGCTTTCTTT. This gives the protein CASRETGVGTEAFF.

This clonotype has only a few counts. The V gene is TRBV19, the J gene TRBJ2-7; perhaps TRBD2 as D (7 bases). The CDR3 is 15 amino acids. Germline CDR1 and CDR2: LNHDA and SQIVND (reference sequence). Trimming took off 6 bases at V and 3 bases at J, with 18 bases between the two ends. CDR3 amino acids: CASRDLRGPNYEQYF. The CDR3 DNA sequence: TGTGCCAGTAGAGATTTGCGGGGGCCTAACTACGAGCAGTACTTC.

The chain joins TRBV20-1 to TRBJ2-3; D is uncertain. This CDR3 has 13 amino acids. V lost 3 bases, J lost 0 bases, and 7 bases lay in between. Germline assignment: CDR1 DFQATT and CDR2 SNEGSKA (reference sequence). The CDR3 DNA reads TGCAGTGCTAGGAGGCTAAGCACAGATACGCAGTATTTT. Its translation is CSARRLSTDTQYF.

This clonotype was recorded many times. Here the CDR3 reads CASHGQGTYEQYF. Written as DNA, the CDR3 is TGTGCCAGTCATGGGCAGGGGACCTACGAGCAGTACTTC. The chain recombines TRBV25-1 with TRBJ2-7, with a weak D call TRBD1 (6 bases). Trimming took off 9 bases at V and 2 bases at J, with 14 bases between the two ends. Germline loops: CDR1 MGHDK, CDR2 SYGVNS. This CDR3 comprises 13 residues.

This clonotype occurred a few times. This chain joins TRBV7-2 and TRBJ1-6; a possible D gene is TRBD1 (5 bases). The CDR3 spans 14 residues. Germline CDR1 reads SGHTA; CDR2 reads FQGNSA. V was clipped by 5 bases and J by 7 bases, with 12 bases between them. This CDR3 is CASSPVGGNSPLHF. CDR3 nucleotide sequence: TGTGCCAGCAGCCCAGTTGGGGGAAATTCACCCCTCCACTTT.

The table lists this clonotype with many counts. The chain is built from TRBV2 and TRBJ2-3; 11 nucleotides match TRBD1. The J segment lost 6 bases and the V segment lost 4 bases, leaving 3 bases of the junction unmatched. Germline CDR1 SNHLY, CDR2 FYNNEI. CDR3 length: 14 amino acids. CDR3 nucleotide sequence: TGTGCCAGCAGTGGGACAGGGGGCAGGGATACGCAGTATTTT. It is translated as CASSGTGGRDTQYF.

This clonotype has a count of ten or more. The chain is built from TRBV28 and TRBJ2-7; a weak D match, TRBD2 (5 bases). The germline gives CDR1 MDHEN, CDR2 SYDVKM. The CDR3 is 14 amino acids. Trimming left V 5 bases short and J 2 bases short, with 13 bases between. The CDR3 is CASSTIASPYEQYF. The CDR3 DNA follows: TGTGCCAGCAGTACGATAGCGTCACCCTACGAGCAGTACTTC.

This clonotype occurred many times. The chain uses TRBV20-1 and TRBJ2-3; 8 bases agree with TRBD2. V shed 6 bases, J shed 3 bases, and the junction held 14 bases outside the gene matches. Germline V gene sequence: CDR1 DFQATT, CDR2 SNEGSKA (reference sequence). This CDR3 comprises 16 residues. The CDR3 nucleotides are TGCAGTGCCATTTATAAGCGGGGGAGGCAGACAGATACGCAGTATTTT. This codes for CSAIYKRGRQTDTQYF.